The 2 T cell receptor beta chains below come from one sample, sequenced in a study of T cell responses to AZD1222 COVID-19 vaccine. Assay: immunoSEQ multiplex PCR; the TCRdb copy retains only in-frame clones and omits some. The top ten hold roughly 4.3% of the sample, which has roughly 80,000 clones, over 75% seen once. The sequences come from peripheral blood, collected on day 0 of MenACWY control vaccination. These receptors all stem from an adult in good health.

V and J are TRBV30 and TRBJ2-7, with unresolved D. V was pared by 4 bases and J by 2 bases, with 9 bases between. CDR3 size: 12 residues. Germline assignment: CDR1 GTSNPN and CDR2 SVGIG (reference sequence). CDR3 sequence (DNA): TGTGCCTGGACTGGACCGGCCTACGAGCAGTACTTC. Translation: CAWTGPAYEQYF.

The V call is TRBV10-3, the J call TRBJ2-3; 7 nucleotides align to TRBD1. The junction had 8 bases not matched to a gene; V was cut back by 9 bases and J by 5 bases. Per germline, CDR1 ENHRY and CDR2 SYGVKD. The CDR3 covers 13 residues. The CDR3 loop is CAIRQGEGDTQYF. CDR3 DNA sequence: TGTGCCATACGACAGGGTGAGGGAGATACGCAGTATTTT.